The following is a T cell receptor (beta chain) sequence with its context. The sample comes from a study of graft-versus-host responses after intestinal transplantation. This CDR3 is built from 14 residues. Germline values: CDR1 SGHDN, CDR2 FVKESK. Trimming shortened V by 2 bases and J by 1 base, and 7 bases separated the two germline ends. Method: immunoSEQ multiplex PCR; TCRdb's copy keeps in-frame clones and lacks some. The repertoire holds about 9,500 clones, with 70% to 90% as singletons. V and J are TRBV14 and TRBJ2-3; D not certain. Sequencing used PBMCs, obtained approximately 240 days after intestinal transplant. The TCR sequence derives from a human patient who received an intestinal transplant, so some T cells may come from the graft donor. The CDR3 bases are TGTGCCAGCAGCCAATTCTACGGCACAGATACGCAGTATTTT. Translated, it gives CASSQFYGTDTQYF.